One sample yielded the 9 T cell receptor beta chains listed below, sequenced in a study of T cells in Graves' hyperthyroidism and ophthalmopathy. RNA transcripts served as the template for amplifying TCR beta CDR3 regions. The TCR CDR3 was amplified in a first-round RT-PCR using the HTBI primer set. TCRdb re-called the multiplex PCR reads through MiXCR, storing one row per CDR3 protein. The repertoire holds roughly 570,000 distinct CDR3 sequences, with 46% as singletons. The sample taken for sequencing was peripheral blood or thyroid tissue (not recorded which). The receptors were gathered from a woman in her late teens or twenties with Graves' hyperthyroidism.

This clonotype was counted ten times or more. This sequence joins TRBV20-1 and TRBJ2-5, with 11 bases that match TRBD2. From germline, CDR1 is DFQATT and CDR2 SNEGSKA (reference sequence). The V and J ends lost 0 bases and 5 bases, in that order; junction bases with no gene match: 8. The CDR3 consists of 16 residues. CDR3 DNA: TGCAGTGCTAGAGAATCTAGCGGGAGGAGAATGGAGACCCAGTACTTC. The encoded protein is CSARESSGRRMETQYF.

The gene calls are TRBV15 and TRBJ1-2; D remains unclear. The CDR3 length is 13 residues. Germline V gene sequence: CDR1 LNHNV, CDR2 YYDKDF (reference sequence). Trimming shortened V by 3 bases and J by 7 bases, and 12 bases separated the two germline ends. The CDR3 DNA reads TGTGCCACCAGCAGTAGATCTGACCGTGGCTACACCTTC. The encoded protein is CATSSRSDRGYTF.

The chain combines TRBV7-9 with TRBJ2-7; 11 bases fit TRBD2. The assigned J gene may be wrong: the sequence end matches TRBJ2-1 better. Germline-derived CDR1 and CDR2 are SEHNR and FQNEAQ (reference sequence). The CDR3 is 15 amino acids. The CDR3 DNA follows: TGTGCCAGCAGTTACACTAGCGGGAGCTACAATGAGCAGTTCTTC. Translated, it gives CASSYTSGSYNEQFF.

Comment on this clonotype: A much larger clone differs from this one at a single base, so this may be a read error. This likely comes from a read error, as the CDR3 has no conserved phenylalanine or tryptophan at its end. This chain joins TRBV5-1 and TRBJ2-5; D is ambiguous. Trimming pared 0 bases from V and 3 bases from J, leaving 9 bases between. Germline assignment: CDR1 SGHRS and CDR2 YFSETQ. The CDR3 loop spans 14 amino acids. As DNA, the CDR3 is TGCGCCAGCAGCTTGGGGCGCAATGAAGAGACCCAGTACCTC. This translates into CASSLGRNEETQYL.

This chain connects TRBV7-3 to TRBJ2-5; 15 nucleotides line up with TRBD2. Trimming at V came to 4 bases and at J to 2 bases, leaving 5 bases not matched to a gene. CDR3 length equals 17 residues. Per germline, CDR1 SGHTA and CDR2 FQGTGA. The CDR3 loop reads CASSSRTSGRVQETQYF. As DNA, the CDR3 is TGTGCCAGCAGCTCGAGGACTAGCGGGAGGGTACAAGAGACCCAGTACTTC.

This clonotype was seen many times. The gene calls are TRBV25-1 and TRBJ1-1; 7 nucleotides align to TRBD1. The CDR3 contains 14 residues. CDR1 is MGHDK and CDR2 is SYGVNS in the germline V gene. V gave up 7 bases and J gave up 1 base; unmatched junction bases: 6. This CDR3 is CASIEGAENTEAFF. The DNA of the CDR3 is TGTGCCAGCATCGAGGGGGCCGAGAACACTGAAGCTTTCTTT.

This rearrangement joins TRBV10-3 to TRBJ2-5; 10 positions agree with TRBD2. This CDR3 region has 15 residues. Losses at the gene ends were 3 bases for V and 2 bases for J; bases not matched to a gene: 3. Germline V lookup: CDR1 ENHRY, CDR2 SYGVKD. CDR3 bases: TGTGCCATCAGTGACCCTAGCGGGAGTCAAGAGACCCAGTACTTC. As protein: CAISDPSGSQETQYF.

There are many counts of this clonotype. The rearrangement links TRBV4-1 to TRBJ2-7; 7 bases agree with TRBD1. V was pared by 1 base and J by 5 bases, with 5 bases of the junction left unmatched. The CDR3 sequence is 14 residues long. CDR1 is MGHRA, CDR2 YSYEKL, per germline. The CDR3 region is CASSQVGTEDEQYF. The DNA for the CDR3 is TGCGCCAGCAGCCAAGTTGGGACAGAGGACGAGCAGTACTTC.

The gene calls are TRBV2 and TRBJ1-1; possibly TRBD1 for D (5 bases). The CDR3 is 11 amino acids. Germline V gene sequence: CDR1 SNHLY, CDR2 FYNNEI. CDR3 nucleotides: TGTGCTAGAGTGGGGGGACTGTGGGCTTTCTTT. Residues: CARVGGLWAFF. The variable domain in full, completed from reference TRBV2 and TRBJ1-1, reads EPEVTQTPSHQVTQMGQEVILRCVPISNHLYFYWYRQILGQKVEFLVSFYNNEISEKSEIFDDQFSVERPDGSNFTLKIRSTKLEDSAMYFCARVGGLWAFFGQGTRLTVV.